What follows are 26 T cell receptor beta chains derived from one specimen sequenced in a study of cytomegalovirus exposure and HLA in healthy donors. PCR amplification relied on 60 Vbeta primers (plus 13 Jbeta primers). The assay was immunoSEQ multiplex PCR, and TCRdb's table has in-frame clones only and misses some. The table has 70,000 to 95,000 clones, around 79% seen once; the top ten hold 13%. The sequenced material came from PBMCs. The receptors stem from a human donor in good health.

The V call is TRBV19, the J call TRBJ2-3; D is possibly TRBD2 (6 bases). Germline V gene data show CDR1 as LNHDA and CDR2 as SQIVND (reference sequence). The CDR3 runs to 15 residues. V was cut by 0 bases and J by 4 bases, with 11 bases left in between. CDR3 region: CASSIDRGGADTQYF. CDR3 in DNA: TGTGCCAGTAGTATAGATCGTGGAGGGGCAGATACGCAGTATTTT.

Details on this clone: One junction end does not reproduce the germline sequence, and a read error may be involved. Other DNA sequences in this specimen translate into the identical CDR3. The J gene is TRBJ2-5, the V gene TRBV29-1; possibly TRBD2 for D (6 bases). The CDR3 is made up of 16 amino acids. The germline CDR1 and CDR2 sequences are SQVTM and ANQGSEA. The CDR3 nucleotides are TGCAGCGTTGAAGCGAGGCGGGGTGCTTTCCAAGAGACCCAATACTTC. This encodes CSVEARRGAFQETQYF.

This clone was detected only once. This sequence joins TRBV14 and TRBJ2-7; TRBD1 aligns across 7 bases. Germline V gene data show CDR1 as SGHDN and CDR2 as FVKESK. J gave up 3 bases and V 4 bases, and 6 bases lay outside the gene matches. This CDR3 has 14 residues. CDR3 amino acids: CASSPFGDSYEQYF. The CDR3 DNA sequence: TGTGCCAGCAGCCCCTTCGGGGACAGCTACGAGCAGTACTTC.

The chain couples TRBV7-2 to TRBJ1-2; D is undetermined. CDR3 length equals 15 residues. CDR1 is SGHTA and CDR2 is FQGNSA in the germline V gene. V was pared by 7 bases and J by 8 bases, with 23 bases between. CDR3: CASTARGRVDGGYTF. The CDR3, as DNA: TGTGCCAGCACTGCCCGCGGAAGAGTTGATGGAGGCTACACCTTC.

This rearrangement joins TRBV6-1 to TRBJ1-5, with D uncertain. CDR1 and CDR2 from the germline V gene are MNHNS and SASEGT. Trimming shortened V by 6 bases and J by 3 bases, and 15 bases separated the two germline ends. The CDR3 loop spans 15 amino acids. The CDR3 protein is CASSGRHAFNQPQHF. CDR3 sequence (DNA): TGTGCCAGCAGCGGGAGACACGCATTCAATCAGCCCCAGCATTTT.

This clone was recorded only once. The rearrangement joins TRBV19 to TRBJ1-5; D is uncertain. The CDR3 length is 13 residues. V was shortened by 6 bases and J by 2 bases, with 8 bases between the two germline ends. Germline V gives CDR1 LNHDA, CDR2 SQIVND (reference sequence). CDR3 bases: TGTGCCAGTAGCCTCTCTGGCAATCAGCCCCAGCATTTT. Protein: CASSLSGNQPQHF.

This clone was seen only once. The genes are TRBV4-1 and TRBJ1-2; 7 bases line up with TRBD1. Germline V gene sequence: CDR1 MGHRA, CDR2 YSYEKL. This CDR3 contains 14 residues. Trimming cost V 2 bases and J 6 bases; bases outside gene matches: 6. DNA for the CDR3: TGCGCCAGCAGCCAACTCGACAGGGAAAATGGCTACACCTTC. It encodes CASSQLDRENGYTF.

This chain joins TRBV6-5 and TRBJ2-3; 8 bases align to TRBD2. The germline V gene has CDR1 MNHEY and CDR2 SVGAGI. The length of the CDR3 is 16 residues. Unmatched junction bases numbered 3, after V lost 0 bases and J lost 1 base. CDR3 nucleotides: TGTGCCAGCAGTTACTCGTGGCGGGGGGGCACAGATACGCAGTATTTT. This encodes CASSYSWRGGTDTQYF.

The CDR3 region is CASSGSSGGARTGELFF. CDR3 in DNA: TGTGCCAGCAGCGGCTCTAGCGGGGGCGCGAGGACCGGGGAGCTGTTTTTT. The chain couples TRBV2 to TRBJ2-2; 10 bases align to TRBD2. Germline lookup yields CDR1 SNHLY and CDR2 FYNNEI. After removal of 6 bases from V and 5 bases from J, the junction contained 12 bases not matched to a gene. This CDR3 spans 17 amino acids.

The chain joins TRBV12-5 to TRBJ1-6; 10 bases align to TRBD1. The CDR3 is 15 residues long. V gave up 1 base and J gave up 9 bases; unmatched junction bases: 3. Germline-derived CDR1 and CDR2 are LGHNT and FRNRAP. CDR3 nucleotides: TGTGCTAGTGGTTTGGGGACAGGGGGTTTTTCACCCCTCCACTTT. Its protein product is CASGLGTGGFSPLHF.

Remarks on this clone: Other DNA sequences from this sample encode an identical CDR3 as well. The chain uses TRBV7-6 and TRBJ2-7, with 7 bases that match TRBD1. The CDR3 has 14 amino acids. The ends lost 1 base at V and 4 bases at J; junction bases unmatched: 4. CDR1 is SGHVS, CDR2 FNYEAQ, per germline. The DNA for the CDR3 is TGTGCCAGCAGCTTAGAGACAGGGAGTTACGAGCAGTACTTC. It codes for CASSLETGSYEQYF.

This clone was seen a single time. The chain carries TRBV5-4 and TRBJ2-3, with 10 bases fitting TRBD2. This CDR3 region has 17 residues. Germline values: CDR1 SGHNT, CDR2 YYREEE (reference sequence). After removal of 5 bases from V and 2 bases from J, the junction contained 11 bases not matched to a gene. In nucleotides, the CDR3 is TGTGCCAGCAGGACCCGGAGCGGGGGGGATAACACAGATACGCAGTATTTT. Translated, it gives CASRTRSGGDNTDTQYF.

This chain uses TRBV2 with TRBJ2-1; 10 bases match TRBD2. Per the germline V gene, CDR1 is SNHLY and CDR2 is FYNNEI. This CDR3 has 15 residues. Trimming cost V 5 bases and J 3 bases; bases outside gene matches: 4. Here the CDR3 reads CASSIIAGGYNEQFF. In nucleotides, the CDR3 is TGTGCCAGCAGTATTATAGCGGGGGGCTACAATGAGCAGTTCTTC.

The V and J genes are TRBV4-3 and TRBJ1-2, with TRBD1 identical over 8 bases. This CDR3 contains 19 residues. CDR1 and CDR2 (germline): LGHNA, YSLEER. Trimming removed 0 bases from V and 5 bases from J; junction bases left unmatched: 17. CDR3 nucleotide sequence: TGCGCCAGCAGCCAAGATCTTGCGACAGGGGTTAATCCGGCGTATGGCTACACCTTC. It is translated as CASSQDLATGVNPAYGYTF.

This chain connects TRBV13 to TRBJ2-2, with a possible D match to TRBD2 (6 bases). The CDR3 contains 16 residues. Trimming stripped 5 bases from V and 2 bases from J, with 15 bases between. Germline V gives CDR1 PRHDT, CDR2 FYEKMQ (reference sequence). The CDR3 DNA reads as TGTGCCAGCAGCCCCCAGGCGGGGCTAAACACCGGGGAGCTGTTTTTT. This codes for CASSPQAGLNTGELFF.

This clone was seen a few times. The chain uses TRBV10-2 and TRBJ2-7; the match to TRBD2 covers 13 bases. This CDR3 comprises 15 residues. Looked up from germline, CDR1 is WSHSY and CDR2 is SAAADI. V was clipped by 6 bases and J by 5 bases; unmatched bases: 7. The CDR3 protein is CASSPTSGGANEQYF. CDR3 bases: TGCGCCAGCAGCCCTACTAGCGGGGGGGCCAACGAGCAGTACTTC.

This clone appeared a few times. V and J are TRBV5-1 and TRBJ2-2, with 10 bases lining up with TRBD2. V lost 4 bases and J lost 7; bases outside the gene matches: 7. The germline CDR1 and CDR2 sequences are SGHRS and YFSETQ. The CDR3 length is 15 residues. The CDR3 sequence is CASSPERGGDGELFF. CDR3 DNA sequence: TGCGCCAGCAGCCCGGAGCGGGGGGGCGACGGGGAGCTGTTTTTT.

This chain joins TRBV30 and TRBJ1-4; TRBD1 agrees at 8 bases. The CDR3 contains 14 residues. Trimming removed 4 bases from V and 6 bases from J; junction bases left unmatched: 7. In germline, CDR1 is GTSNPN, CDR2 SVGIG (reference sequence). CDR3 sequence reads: CAWTTGGGYEKLFF. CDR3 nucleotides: TGTGCCTGGACCACAGGGGGAGGTTATGAAAAACTGTTTTTT.

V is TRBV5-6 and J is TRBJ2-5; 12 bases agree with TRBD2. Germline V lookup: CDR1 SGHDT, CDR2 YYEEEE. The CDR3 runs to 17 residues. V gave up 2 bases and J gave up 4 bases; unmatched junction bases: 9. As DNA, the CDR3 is TGTGCCAGCAGCTTTGCTAGCGGGGGGGCCGGGAGAGAGACCCAGTACTTC. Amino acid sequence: CASSFASGGAGRETQYF.

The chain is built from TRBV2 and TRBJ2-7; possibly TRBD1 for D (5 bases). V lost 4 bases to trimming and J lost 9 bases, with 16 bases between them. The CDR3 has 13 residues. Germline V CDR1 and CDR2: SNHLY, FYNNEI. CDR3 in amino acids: CASSVGQIDVQYF. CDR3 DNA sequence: TGTGCCAGCAGTGTGGGGCAAATCGATGTGCAGTACTTC.

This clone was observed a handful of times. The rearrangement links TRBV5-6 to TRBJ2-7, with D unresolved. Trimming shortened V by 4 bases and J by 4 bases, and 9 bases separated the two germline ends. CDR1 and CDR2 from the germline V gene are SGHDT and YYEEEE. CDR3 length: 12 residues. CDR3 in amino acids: CASSRGGYEQYF. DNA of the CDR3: TGTGCCAGCAGCCGTGGCGGATACGAGCAGTACTTC.

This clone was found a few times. CDR3 nucleotide sequence: TGTGCCAGCTCACCCCGACAGGGGGGGTCCTACGAGCAGTACTTC. Protein product: CASSPRQGGSYEQYF. This chain uses TRBV18 with TRBJ2-7, with 9 bases identical to TRBD1. Looked up from germline, CDR1 is KGHSH and CDR2 is LQKENI. The CDR3 is made up of 15 amino acids. J was trimmed by 1 base and V by 3 bases; bases with no gene match: 4.

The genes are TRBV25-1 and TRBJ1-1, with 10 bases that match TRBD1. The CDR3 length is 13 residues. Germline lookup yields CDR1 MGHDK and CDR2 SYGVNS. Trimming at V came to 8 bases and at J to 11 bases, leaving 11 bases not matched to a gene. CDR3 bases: TGTGCCAGCTTGGGACAGGGGCTTAACAAGGCTTTCTTT. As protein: CASLGQGLNKAFF.

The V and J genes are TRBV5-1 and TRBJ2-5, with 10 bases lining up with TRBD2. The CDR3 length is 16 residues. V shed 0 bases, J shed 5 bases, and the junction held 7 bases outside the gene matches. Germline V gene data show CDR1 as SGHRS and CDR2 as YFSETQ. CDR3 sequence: CASSLGAGGPGETQYF. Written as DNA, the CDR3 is TGCGCCAGCAGCTTGGGAGCGGGGGGGCCCGGGGAGACCCAGTACTTC.

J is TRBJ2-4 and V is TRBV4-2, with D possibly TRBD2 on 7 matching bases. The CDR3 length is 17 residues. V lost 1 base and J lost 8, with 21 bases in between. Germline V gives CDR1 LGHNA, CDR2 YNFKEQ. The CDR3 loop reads CASSQGAGGARGYIQYF. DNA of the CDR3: TGTGCCAGCAGCCAAGGGGCTGGGGGGGCACGGGGATACATTCAGTACTTC.

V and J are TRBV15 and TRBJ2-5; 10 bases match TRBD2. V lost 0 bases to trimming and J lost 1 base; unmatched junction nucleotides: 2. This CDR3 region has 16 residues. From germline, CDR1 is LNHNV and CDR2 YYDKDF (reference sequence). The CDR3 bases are TGTGCCACCAGCAGAGAGGTAGCGGGGGGCCAAGAGACCCAGTACTTC. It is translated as CATSREVAGGQETQYF.